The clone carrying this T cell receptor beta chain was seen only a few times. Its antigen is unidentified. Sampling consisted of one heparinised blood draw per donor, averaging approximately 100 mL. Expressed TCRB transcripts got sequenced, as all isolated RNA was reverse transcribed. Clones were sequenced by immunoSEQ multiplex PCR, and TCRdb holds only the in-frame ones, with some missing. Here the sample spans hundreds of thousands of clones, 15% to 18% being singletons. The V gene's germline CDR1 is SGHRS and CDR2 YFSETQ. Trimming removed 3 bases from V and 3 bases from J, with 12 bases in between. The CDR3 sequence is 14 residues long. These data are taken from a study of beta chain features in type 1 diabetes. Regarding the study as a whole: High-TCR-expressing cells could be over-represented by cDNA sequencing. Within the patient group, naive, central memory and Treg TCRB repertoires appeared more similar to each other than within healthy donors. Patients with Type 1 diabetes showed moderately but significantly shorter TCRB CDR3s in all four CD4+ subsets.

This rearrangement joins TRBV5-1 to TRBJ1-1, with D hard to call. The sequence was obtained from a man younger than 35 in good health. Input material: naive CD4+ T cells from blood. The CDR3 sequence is CASSSVPGYTEAFF. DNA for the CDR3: TGCGCCAGCAGCTCGGTTCCAGGCTACACTGAAGCTTTCTTT.